One and the same sample provided the 2 T cell receptor beta chains below, sequenced in a study of control samples from healthy donors and cancer patients. Produced via immunoSEQ multiplex PCR; TCRdb's table is partial and in-frame only. The repertoire holds over 85,000 clones, with more than 75% as singletons. The sequenced sample consisted of PBMCs. These receptors all come from a woman aged 55-75 years with lung cancer.

V usage is TRBV9 and J usage is TRBJ1-1; D ambiguous. This CDR3 has 14 amino acids. V gave up 0 bases and J gave up 1 base, with 7 bases separating them. CDR1 is SGDLS and CDR2 is YYNGEE in the germline V gene. The DNA of the CDR3 is TGTGCCAGCAGCGTAGGAACGAAGAACACTGAAGCTTTCTTT. Translated, it gives CASSVGTKNTEAFF.

This chain uses TRBV15 with TRBJ1-2, with D possibly TRBD1 on 5 matching bases. CDR1 is LNHNV, CDR2 YYDKDF, per germline (reference sequence). Trimming cost V 0 bases and J 4 bases, with 12 bases left between them. The CDR3 totals 15 residues. This chain's CDR3 is CATSRDRGRTYGYTF. In DNA, the CDR3 is TGTGCCACCAGCAGAGATAGGGGCCGAACCTATGGCTACACCTTC.